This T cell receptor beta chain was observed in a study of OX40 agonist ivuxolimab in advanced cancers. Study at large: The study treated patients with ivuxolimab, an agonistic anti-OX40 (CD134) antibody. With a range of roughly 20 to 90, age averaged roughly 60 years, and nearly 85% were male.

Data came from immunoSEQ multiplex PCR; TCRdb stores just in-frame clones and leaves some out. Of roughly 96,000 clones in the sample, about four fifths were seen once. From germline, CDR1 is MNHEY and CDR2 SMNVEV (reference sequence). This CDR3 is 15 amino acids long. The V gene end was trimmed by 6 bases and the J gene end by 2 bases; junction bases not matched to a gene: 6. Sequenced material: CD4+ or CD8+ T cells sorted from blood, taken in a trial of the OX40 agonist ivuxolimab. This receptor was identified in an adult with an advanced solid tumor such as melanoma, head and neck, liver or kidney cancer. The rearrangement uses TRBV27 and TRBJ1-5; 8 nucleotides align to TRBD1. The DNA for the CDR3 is TGTGCCAGCAGATCCGACAGGGGAGGCAATCAGCCCCAGCATTTT. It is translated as CASRSDRGGNQPQHF.